These 8 T cell receptor beta chains were all obtained from the same sample, sequenced in a study of shared clonotypes between healthy human individuals. The table came from immunoSEQ multiplex PCR; TCRdb's copy has only in-frame clones and leaves some out. The repertoire has over a million clones, roughly 96% of them found once; the top ten carry 1% to 1.5%. Material: naive CD4+ T cells sorted from blood. Subset: CD45RA+ positively selected. Receptors were obtained from a man under 40 in good health.

The chain carries TRBV28 and TRBJ1-3, with 8 positions matching TRBD1. In germline, CDR1 is MDHEN, CDR2 SYDVKM. V lost 8 bases, J lost 4 bases, and 7 bases stayed unmatched. This CDR3 is 14 amino acids long. The CDR3 nucleotides are TGTGCCAGCCGATCAGGGACAGGAGGAAACACCATATATTTT. Translated, it gives CASRSGTGGNTIYF.

The chain joins TRBV27 to TRBJ2-7; the D is unclear. Germline CDR1 is MNHEY and CDR2 is SMNVEV (reference sequence). This CDR3 is 12 amino acids long. The V gene lost 2 bases and the J gene lost 6 bases, with 8 bases spanning the gap. The CDR3 spells CASSLGVGEQYF. The CDR3 nucleotides are TGTGCCAGCAGTTTAGGAGTCGGCGAGCAGTACTTC.

The V gene is TRBV10-1, the J gene TRBJ2-2; weak D call: TRBD1 (6 bases). The CDR3 spans 16 residues. Germline-derived CDR1 and CDR2 are WNHNN and SYGVQD (reference sequence). The V end was cut by 0 bases, the J end by 6 bases, with 14 bases between. The CDR3 reads CASSESGRPGAGELFF. Here the CDR3 DNA reads TGCGCCAGCAGTGAGTCAGGCAGGCCAGGGGCCGGGGAGCTGTTTTTT.

The chain joins TRBV9 to TRBJ2-1; possibly TRBD1 for D (6 bases). CDR3 length: 16 amino acids. The germline V and J ends were trimmed by 0 bases and 8 bases, with 18 bases remaining between them. Germline-derived CDR1 and CDR2 are SGDLS and YYNGEE. The CDR3 reads CASSVGLRGSGDEQFF. The CDR3, as DNA: TGTGCCAGCAGCGTAGGATTAAGGGGGAGTGGGGATGAGCAGTTCTTC.

The chain has TRBV7-2 and TRBJ1-1; perhaps TRBD1 as D (5 bases). Germline assignment: CDR1 SGHTA and CDR2 FQGNSA. Trimming removed 2 bases at V and 11 bases at J, with 18 bases between. This CDR3 spans 14 amino acids. CDR3 nucleotides: TGTGCCAGCAGCTTATTCCAGGGCTCGGTTGTTGCTTTCTTT. Protein: CASSLFQGSVVAFF.

The chain couples TRBV10-3 to TRBJ1-2, with TRBD1 matching over 8 bases. The CDR3 is 16 residues long. The germline CDR1 and CDR2 sequences are ENHRY and SYGVKD. Trimming took 4 bases from V and 6 from J; bases not matched to a gene: 13. DNA of the CDR3: TGTGCCATCAGTGGGAGTGCAGGGGGCGCAGGGGATGGCTACACCTTC. It specifies CAISGSAGGAGDGYTF.

This rearrangement joins TRBV10-2 to TRBJ2-1; D assignment may be TRBD1 or TRBD2 (6 bases each). The CDR3 spans 14 residues. The germline V gene encodes CDR1 WSHSY and CDR2 SAAADI. With 2 bases removed from V and 4 bases from J, the gap between germline ends came to 9 bases. CDR3 nucleotides: TGCGCCAGCAGTGAGAGGGGGGTTTACAATGAGCAGTTCTTC. This encodes CASSERGVYNEQFF.

On this clone itself: Other nucleotide sequences from this sample produce the same CDR3. CDR3 amino acids: CASSQGLAGSYEQYF. CDR3 DNA: TGTGCCAGCAGCCAAGGACTAGCGGGATCCTACGAGCAGTACTTC. The J gene is TRBJ2-7, the V gene TRBV14; 11 bases map to TRBD2. The CDR3 runs to 15 residues. The germline V gene has CDR1 SGHDN and CDR2 FVKESK. The V and J ends lost 1 base and 1 base, in that order; junction bases with no gene match: 0.